Presented here are 32 T cell receptor beta chains from one specimen sequenced in a study of blood T cell repertoires in COVID-19. The table came from immunoSEQ multiplex PCR; TCRdb's copy has only in-frame clones and leaves some out. The sample records some 160,000 clones, about 80% being singletons. The sequencing sample was made of peripheral blood. Receptor source: a man between 65 and 85 years old with active or convalescent COVID-19.

CDR3 protein: CASISTGAGELFF. In DNA, the CDR3 is TGTGCCAGCATTTCTACAGGTGCCGGGGAGCTGTTTTTT. V usage is TRBV12-3 or TRBV12-4 and J usage is TRBJ2-2, with D perhaps TRBD1 (5 bases). The CDR3 is 13 amino acids. V lost 7 bases to trimming and J lost 6 bases, with 12 bases between them.

The genes are TRBV7-2 and TRBJ1-6, with 10 bases aligning to TRBD1. J lost 9 bases, V lost 5 bases, and 7 bases had no gene match. Per germline, CDR1 SGHTA and CDR2 FQGNSA. The CDR3 runs to 15 residues. Here the CDR3 reads CASSPPGQGISPLHF. CDR3 coding DNA: TGTGCCAGCAGCCCGCCGGGACAGGGGATTTCACCCCTCCACTTT. Looking up the rest from reference TRBV7-2 and TRBJ1-6 gives the full variable domain: GAGVSQSPSNKVTEKGKDVELRCDPISGHTALYWYRQSLGQGLEFLIYFQGNSAPDKSGLPSDRFSAERTGGSVSTLTIQRTQQEDSAVYLCASSPPGQGISPLHFGNGTRLTVT.

The J gene is TRBJ1-6, the V gene TRBV10-3; D is uncertain. V was trimmed by 4 bases and J by 5 bases, leaving 18 bases between them. The CDR3 is 17 amino acids. Germline V lookup: CDR1 ENHRY, CDR2 SYGVKD. The CDR3 coding sequence is TGTGCCATCAGTGCCGCCCGCGGAGGCCCAAATAATTCACCCCTCCACTTT. Amino acids: CAISAARGGPNNSPLHF.

The CDR3 DNA reads as TGTGCCAGCAGCCCCATGGGCAGGACCTACGAGCAGTACTTC. Amino acid sequence: CASSPMGRTYEQYF. The chain has TRBV7-9 and TRBJ2-7; D remains ambiguous. This CDR3 is 14 amino acids long. V lost 5 bases and J 2 bases, leaving 13 bases between the germline ends. The germline V gene has CDR1 SEHNR and CDR2 FQNEAQ (reference sequence).

Worth noting for this clone: In the same sample, other DNA sequences code for this CDR3. The chain couples TRBV9 to TRBJ2-3; possibly TRBD2 for D (6 bases). Deletions cut 2 bases from V and 0 bases from J, with 7 bases between. The CDR3 totals 14 residues. Germline V gives CDR1 SGDLS, CDR2 YYNGEE. This CDR3 reads CASSVGTSTDTQYF. DNA for the CDR3: TGTGCCAGCAGCGTCGGGACTAGCACAGATACGCAGTATTTT.

V usage is TRBV28 and J usage is TRBJ1-1; D uncertain. Trimming left V 8 bases short and J 0 bases short, with 13 bases between. CDR1 and CDR2 from the germline V gene are MDHEN and SYDVKM. This CDR3 is built from 14 residues. CDR3 in DNA: TGTGCCAGCCCCCCCGGCGGAATGAACACTGAAGCTTTCTTT. As protein: CASPPGGMNTEAFF.

This clone was detected only once. The chain is built from TRBV3-1 (or the pseudogene TRBV3-2) and TRBJ2-3, with TRBD1 identical over 7 bases. V shed 4 bases and J 6 bases; nucleotides not matched to a gene: 4. Germline values: CDR1 LGHDT, CDR2 YNNKEL (reference sequence). CDR3 length equals 13 residues. The CDR3 region has the DNA TGTGCCAGCAGCCTCGGACAGGCGGATACGCAGTATTTT. As protein: CASSLGQADTQYF.

This chain joins TRBV5-1 and TRBJ2-2, with 8 bases identical to TRBD1. The CDR3 has 15 amino acids. V was pared by 5 bases and J by 3 bases, with 6 bases of the junction left unmatched. Germline V gene sequence: CDR1 SGHRS, CDR2 YFSETQ. The CDR3 bases are TGCGCCAGCAGAGATGGACAGGGATACACCGGGGAGCTGTTTTTT. Amino acid sequence: CASRDGQGYTGELFF.

The chain uses TRBV5-5 and TRBJ2-7; 8 bases line up with TRBD1. The germline gives CDR1 SGHKS, CDR2 YYEKEE (reference sequence). The junction had 8 bases not matched to a gene; V was cut back by 1 base and J by 2 bases. CDR3 length equals 16 residues. The CDR3 sequence: CASSLYIGQGTYEQYF. CDR3 nucleotides: TGTGCCAGCAGCTTGTACATCGGACAGGGAACCTACGAGCAGTACTTC.

This clone was detected a few times. This chain joins TRBV27 and TRBJ2-3, with 8 nucleotides matching TRBD2. The CDR3 extends over 15 amino acids. V was pared by 6 bases and J by 4 bases, with 9 bases of the junction left unmatched. CDR1 and CDR2 from the germline V gene are MNHEY and SMNVEV (reference sequence). The CDR3 nucleotides are TGTGCCAGCAGCGCTCGGGAGGGCAGGTCAGATACGCAGTATTTT. Amino acid sequence: CASSAREGRSDTQYF.

The rearrangement uses TRBV11-2 and TRBJ2-7, with TRBD2 matching over 12 bases. This CDR3 comprises 16 residues. The germline gives CDR1 SGHAT, CDR2 FQNNGV. V shed 1 base, J shed 4 bases, and the junction held 5 bases outside the gene matches. In DNA, the CDR3 is TGTGCCAGCAGCTTAGGCTCTAGCGGGAGGGTTTACGAGCAGTACTTC. It encodes CASSLGSSGRVYEQYF.

The gene calls are TRBV19 and TRBJ1-1; 9 nucleotides align to TRBD1. CDR3 size: 15 residues. J gave up 4 bases and V 3 bases, and 6 bases lay outside the gene matches. Germline CDR1 and CDR2: LNHDA and SQIVND (reference sequence). The CDR3 DNA follows: TGTGCCAGTAGTATTGCCGGGACAGGGCTCACTGAAGCTTTCTTT. Protein sequence: CASSIAGTGLTEAFF. Complete variable domain (other parts from reference TRBV19 and TRBJ1-1): DGGITQSPKYLFRKEGQNVTLSCEQNLNHDAMYWYRQDPGQGLRLIYYSQIVNDFQKGDIAEGYSVSREKKESFPLTVTSAQKNPTAFYLCASSIAGTGLTEAFFGQGTRLTVV.

This clone has a handful of counts. The rearrangement links TRBV10-2 to TRBJ1-1; possible D gene TRBD1, 6 bases. V lost 8 bases and J lost 7, with 14 bases in between. This CDR3 has 12 residues. The V gene's germline CDR1 is WSHSY and CDR2 SAAADI. CDR3 DNA sequence: TGCGCCAGCGGGGGCGCTTTTGGTGAAGCTTTCTTT. This sequence encodes CASGGAFGEAFF.

As concerns this clone: The germline gene is not matched at one end of the junction; a read error may be the cause. The chain employs TRBV7-7 and TRBJ2-1; D perhaps matches TRBD1 (5 bases). Germline CDR1 reads SSHAT; CDR2 reads FNYEAQ (reference sequence). The CDR3 spans 13 residues. CDR3 sequence (DNA): TGTGCTAGCAGCCCCAGGGCAGGCGATGAGCAGTTCTTC. Its translation is CASSPRAGDEQFF.

This chain joins TRBV5-1 and TRBJ1-2; 7 nucleotides agree with TRBD1. Trimming took 2 bases from V and 8 from J; bases not matched to a gene: 9. Germline V gene lookup returns CDR1 SGHRS and CDR2 YFSETQ. The CDR3 covers 14 residues. CDR3 sequence reads: CASSFGQGEEGYTF. CDR3 sequence (DNA): TGCGCCAGCAGCTTCGGGCAGGGGGAGGAAGGCTACACCTTC.

The count of this clone is one. This sequence joins TRBV7-2 and TRBJ2-5; D remains unclear. V was clipped by 0 bases and J by 5 bases, with 10 bases between them. The CDR3 extends over 14 amino acids. Germline V lookup: CDR1 SGHTA, CDR2 FQGNSA. The CDR3 nucleotides read TGTGCCAGCAGCTTAGCGGGCAGGTTGGAGACCCAGTACTTC. This gives the protein CASSLAGRLETQYF.

This clone was detected only a few times. The rearrangement uses TRBV12-3 or TRBV12-4 and TRBJ1-1; weak D call: TRBD1 (6 bases). The CDR3 consists of 13 residues. The ends were cut back, 5 bases at V and 5 bases at J, with 12 bases in the middle. For the CDR3, the DNA is TGTGCCAGCAGTCCTACAGGGATTACTGAAGCTTTCTTT. Translated, it gives CASSPTGITEAFF.

This clone is a singleton in its sample. The V and J genes are TRBV28 and TRBJ1-4; D is ambiguous. The CDR3 covers 14 residues. Germline assignment: CDR1 MDHEN and CDR2 SYDVKM. The V gene lost 8 bases and the J gene lost 7 bases, with 17 bases spanning the gap. CDR3 loop: CASAPGPRGEKLFF. CDR3 bases: TGTGCCAGCGCCCCCGGACCTCGGGGTGAAAAACTGTTTTTT.

The gene calls are TRBV28 and TRBJ2-3; weak D call: TRBD2 (7 bases). CDR1 and CDR2 from the germline V gene are MDHEN and SYDVKM. The V end lost 2 bases, the J end lost 6 bases, and 12 bases lay between the germline ends. This CDR3 contains 14 residues. The CDR3 DNA follows: TGTGCCAGCAGTTTAAGGGCGGGGGCGGATACGCAGTATTTT. Its protein is CASSLRAGADTQYF.

The DNA of the CDR3 is TGTGCCAGCGGAGCGGGAGGGACCTACAATGAGCAGTTCTTC. Protein: CASGAGGTYNEQFF. The chain recombines TRBV7-9 with TRBJ2-1, with 10 nucleotides matching TRBD2. The CDR3 is 14 residues long. V lost 8 bases to trimming and J lost 2 bases; unmatched junction nucleotides: 3. The germline CDR1 and CDR2 sequences are SEHNR and FQNEAQ (reference sequence).

CDR3 in DNA: TGTGCCAGCAGCTACAGCGGTAATTCACCCCTCCACTTT. As protein: CASSYSGNSPLHF. The chain employs TRBV5-8 and TRBJ1-6; the D is unclear. Trimming left V 3 bases short and J 6 bases short, with 7 bases between. This CDR3 is 13 amino acids long. CDR1 is SGHTS and CDR2 is YDEGEE in the germline V gene.

Here the CDR3 reads CASSASANYGYTF. The DNA for the CDR3 is TGTGCCAGCAGCGCTAGTGCTAACTATGGCTACACCTTC. This chain links TRBV9 with TRBJ1-2; D is ambiguous. V lost 3 bases and J 0 bases, leaving 6 bases between the germline ends. Germline CDR1 reads SGDLS; CDR2 reads YYNGEE. The CDR3 has 13 amino acids.

V usage is TRBV27 and J usage is TRBJ1-5; no definite D call. V lost 5 bases and J lost 3, with 14 bases in between. Germline CDR1 reads MNHEY; CDR2 reads SMNVEV (reference sequence). The CDR3 runs 15 residues. The CDR3 spells CASSPRAATNQPQHF. CDR3 nucleotides: TGTGCCAGCAGTCCCCGAGCGGCTACCAATCAGCCCCAGCATTTT.

The rearrangement links TRBV11-3 to TRBJ2-1; the D gene is possibly TRBD2 (6 bases). CDR1 and CDR2 (germline): SGHNT, YENEEA. Deletions cut 5 bases from V and 9 bases from J, with 17 bases between. The CDR3 is made up of 14 amino acids. The CDR3 protein is CASSRGLSSGEQFF. The CDR3 DNA is TGTGCCAGCAGCCGGGGACTTTCCAGTGGTGAGCAGTTCTTC.

V is TRBV5-1 and J is TRBJ1-1; the D gene is possibly TRBD1 (5 bases). Germline V gene lookup returns CDR1 SGHRS and CDR2 YFSETQ. This CDR3 spans 15 amino acids. The germline V and J ends were trimmed by 1 base and 0 bases, with 10 bases remaining between them. In nucleotides, the CDR3 is TGCGCCAGCAGCTTGTCGGGCAGGGTGAACACTGAAGCTTTCTTT. Encoded protein: CASSLSGRVNTEAFF.

This chain joins TRBV25-1 and TRBJ1-1, with D possibly matching TRBD1 (5 bases). The germline gives CDR1 MGHDK, CDR2 SYGVNS. The V and J ends lost 4 bases and 10 bases respectively, with 13 bases between them. The length of the CDR3 is 12 residues. The CDR3 reads CASSVLGGTAFF. In DNA form, the CDR3 reads TGTGCCAGCAGTGTCCTTGGGGGGACAGCTTTCTTT.

The gene calls are TRBV6-1 and TRBJ2-3; the D is unclear. The CDR3 totals 15 residues. The V and J ends lost 2 bases and 2 bases respectively, with 11 bases between them. Germline V lookup: CDR1 MNHNS, CDR2 SASEGT. This CDR3 reads CASSEWLLNTDTQYF. The DNA of the CDR3 is TGTGCCAGCAGTGAATGGCTGTTGAACACAGATACGCAGTATTTT.

The chain links TRBV10-2 to TRBJ1-2, with D unclear. V was trimmed by 6 bases and J by 2 bases, leaving 13 bases between them. Looked up from germline, CDR1 is WSHSY and CDR2 is SAAADI. The CDR3 length is 14 residues. The CDR3 spells CASSPQGGNYGYTF. In nucleotides, the CDR3 is TGCGCCAGCAGCCCCCAAGGAGGAAACTATGGCTACACCTTC.

The chain recombines TRBV7-6 with TRBJ2-5; TRBD1 aligns across 8 bases. This CDR3 is built from 13 residues. The V and J ends lost 3 bases and 3 bases, in that order; junction bases with no gene match: 0. Germline CDR1 and CDR2: SGHVS and FNYEAQ. The CDR3 DNA sequence: TGTGCCAGCAGCTTGGACAGGGAAGAGACCCAGTACTTC. It is translated as CASSLDREETQYF.

Concerning this clone: Distinct nucleotide sequences in the sample also encode this CDR3. The rearrangement links TRBV9 to TRBJ2-2; D gene unclear. The CDR3 sequence is 14 residues long. The germline gives CDR1 SGDLS, CDR2 YYNGEE. Between the trimmed V and J ends, which lost 4 bases and 3 bases, there was a span of 10 bases. CDR3 nucleotide sequence: TGTGCCAGCAGCTCCCGGGTCTACACCGGGGAGCTGTTTTTT. It specifies CASSSRVYTGELFF. Using reference TRBV9 and TRBJ2-2 for the parts outside the CDR3, the full variable domain is DSGVTQTPKHLITATGQRVTLRCSPRSGDLSVYWYQQSLDQGLQFLIQYYNGEERAKGNILERFSAQQFPDLHSELNLSSLELGDSALYFCASSSRVYTGELFFGEGSRLTVL.

The rearrangement joins TRBV5-1 to TRBJ1-4; no clear D. The CDR3 is 15 amino acids. CDR1 and CDR2 (germline): SGHRS, YFSETQ. The ends were cut back, 2 bases at V and 7 bases at J, with 15 bases in the middle. The CDR3 reads CASSFGGPGAEKLFF. CDR3 DNA sequence: TGCGCCAGCAGCTTCGGCGGCCCGGGAGCTGAAAAACTGTTTTTT.

This chain links TRBV5-1 with TRBJ2-1; maybe TRBD2 (6 bases). The CDR3 totals 16 residues. Per germline, CDR1 SGHRS and CDR2 YFSETQ. V lost 1 base and J lost 3, with 14 bases in between. The CDR3 here is CASSLPLLADYNEQFF. The CDR3 nucleotides are TGCGCCAGCAGCTTGCCGCTACTAGCAGACTACAATGAGCAGTTCTTC.